The clone carrying this TCR beta chain appeared a single time. Per sample, 10^5 or so TCR templates underwent assay. Profiling relied on immunoSEQ multiplex PCR, and the TCRdb table lists in-frame clones only, not all of them. This sample yields some 120,000 clones, of which 90% to 95% are seen a single time; roughly 1.7% belongs to the top ten. Germline V gene sequence: CDR1 LNHNV, CDR2 YYDKDF (reference sequence). The CDR3 has 15 residues. Trimming shortened V by 5 bases and J by 8 bases, and 21 bases separated the two germline ends. These data originate in a study of siplizumab effects on memory and regulatory T cells.

The sequencing input was non-Treg CD4+ T cells sorted from blood. This sequence was found in a human donor in good health. V gene TRBV15 combines with J gene TRBJ1-1; TRBD1 is a possible D gene (5 bases). The CDR3, as DNA: TGTGCCACCAGCGGATACTCAACCTGGGACCGGGAAGCTTTCTTT. Translation: CATSGYSTWDREAFF.